The clone carrying this T cell receptor (beta chain) has only a few counts. What it recognizes is unknown. The source of the sample is a study of shared clonotypes between healthy human individuals. Findings and limits, study-wide: Among donors, clonotype sharing was expected to be affected by sequencing depth.

Researchers drew on tens of millions of PBMCs for genomic DNA from unsorted samples. Deep was the level at which the assay was run. In the original analysis: Filtering differed because ImmunoSEQ produced junction-only sequences that carried no quality scores. The protocol was immunoSEQ multiplex PCR, while the TCRdb copy is restricted to in-frame clones and leaves out a portion. The V and J calls and clone size come from that table; D and trimming were worked out from the DNA. The sample contains more than 450,000 clones, about four fifths of which appear only once. The CDR3 loop spans 13 amino acids. V was trimmed by 3 bases and J by 6 bases, leaving 11 bases between them. Germline V gene lookup returns CDR1 SGHAT and CDR2 FQNNGV.

The V call is TRBV11-2, the J call TRBJ1-1, with D perhaps TRBD1 (5 bases). The sequencing sample was made of PBMCs. This receptor was identified in a middle-aged woman in good health. Some clones in this sample may be carry-over from other donors' samples. The CDR3 reads CASSFGGSAEAFF. CDR3 nucleotides: TGTGCCAGCAGCTTCGGGGGGAGTGCTGAAGCTTTCTTT.